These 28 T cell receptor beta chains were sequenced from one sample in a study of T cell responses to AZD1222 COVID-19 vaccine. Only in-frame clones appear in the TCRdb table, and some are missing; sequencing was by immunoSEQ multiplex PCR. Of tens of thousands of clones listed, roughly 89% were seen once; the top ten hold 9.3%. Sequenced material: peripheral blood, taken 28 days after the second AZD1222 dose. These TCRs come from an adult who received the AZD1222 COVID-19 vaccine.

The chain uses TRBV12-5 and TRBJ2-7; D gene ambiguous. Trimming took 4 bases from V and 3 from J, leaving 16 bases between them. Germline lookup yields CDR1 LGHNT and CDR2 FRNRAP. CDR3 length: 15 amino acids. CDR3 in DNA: TGTGCTAGTGGTTCGTTCCACGGACCGAACTACGAGCAGTACGTC. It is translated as CASGSFHGPNYEQYV.

CDR3 sequence: CASSKWSGPANTGELFF. In DNA, the CDR3 is TGTGCCAGCAGCAAGTGGAGCGGGCCCGCGAACACCGGGGAGCTGTTTTTT. The chain has TRBV2 and TRBJ2-2; D might be TRBD2 (6 bases). Germline V lookup: CDR1 SNHLY, CDR2 FYNNEI. The germline V and J ends were trimmed by 6 bases and 0 bases, with 17 bases remaining between them. This CDR3 has 17 amino acids.

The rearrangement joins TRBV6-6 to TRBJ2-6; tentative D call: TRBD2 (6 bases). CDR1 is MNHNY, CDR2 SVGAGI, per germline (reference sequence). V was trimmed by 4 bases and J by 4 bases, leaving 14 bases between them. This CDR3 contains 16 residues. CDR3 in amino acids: CASSFTWGDGANVLTF. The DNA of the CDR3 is TGTGCCAGCAGTTTCACCTGGGGGGACGGGGCCAACGTCCTGACTTTC.

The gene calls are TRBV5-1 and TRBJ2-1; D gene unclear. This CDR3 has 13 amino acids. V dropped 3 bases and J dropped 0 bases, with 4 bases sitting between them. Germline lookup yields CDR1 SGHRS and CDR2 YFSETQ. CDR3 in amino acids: CASSSGSYNEQFF. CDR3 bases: TGCGCCAGCAGCTCCGGCTCCTACAATGAGCAGTTCTTC.

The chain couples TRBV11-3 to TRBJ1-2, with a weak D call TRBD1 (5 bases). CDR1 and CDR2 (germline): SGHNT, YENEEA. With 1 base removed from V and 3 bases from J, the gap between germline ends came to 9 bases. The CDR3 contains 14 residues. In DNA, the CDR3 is TGTGCCAGCAGCTTAGGGGTGGGGGACTATGGCTACACCTTC. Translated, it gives CASSLGVGDYGYTF.

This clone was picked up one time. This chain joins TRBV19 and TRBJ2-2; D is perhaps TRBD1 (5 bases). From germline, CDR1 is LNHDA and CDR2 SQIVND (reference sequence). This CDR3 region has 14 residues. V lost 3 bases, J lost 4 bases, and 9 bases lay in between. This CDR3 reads CASSMQGFTGELFF. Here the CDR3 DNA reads TGTGCCAGTAGTATGCAGGGATTCACCGGGGAGCTGTTTTTT.

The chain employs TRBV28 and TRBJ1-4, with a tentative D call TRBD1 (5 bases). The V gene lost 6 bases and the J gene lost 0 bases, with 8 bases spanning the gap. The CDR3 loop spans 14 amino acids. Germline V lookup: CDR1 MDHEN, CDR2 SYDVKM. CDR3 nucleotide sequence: TGTGCCAGCAGACCAGGGTCAACTAATGAAAAACTGTTTTTT. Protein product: CASRPGSTNEKLFF.

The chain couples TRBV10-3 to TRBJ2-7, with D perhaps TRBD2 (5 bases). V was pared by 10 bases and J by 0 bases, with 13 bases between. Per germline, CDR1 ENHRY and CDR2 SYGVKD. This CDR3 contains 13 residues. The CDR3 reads CATGPGSSYEQYF. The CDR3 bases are TGTGCCACCGGCCCTGGGAGCTCCTACGAGCAGTACTTC.

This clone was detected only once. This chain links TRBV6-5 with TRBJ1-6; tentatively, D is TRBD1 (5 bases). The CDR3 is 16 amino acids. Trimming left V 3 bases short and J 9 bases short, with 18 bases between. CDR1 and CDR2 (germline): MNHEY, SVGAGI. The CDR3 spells CASSYRGDGSFSPLHF. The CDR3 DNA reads TGTGCCAGCAGTTATCGGGGGGACGGCTCTTTTTCACCCCTCCACTTT.

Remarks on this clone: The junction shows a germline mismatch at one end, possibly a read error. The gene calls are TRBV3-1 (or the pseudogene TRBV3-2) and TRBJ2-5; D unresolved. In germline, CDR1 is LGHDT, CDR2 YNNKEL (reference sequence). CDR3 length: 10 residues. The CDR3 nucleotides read TGTGCCAGCAGCGAAGAGACCCAGTACTTC. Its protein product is CASSEETQYF.

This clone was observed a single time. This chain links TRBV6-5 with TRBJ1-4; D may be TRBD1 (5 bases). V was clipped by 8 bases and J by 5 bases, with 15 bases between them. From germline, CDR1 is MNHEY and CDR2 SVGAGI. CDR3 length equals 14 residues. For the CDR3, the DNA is TGTGCCAGCCGTCTCGGGGCGGAAAATGAAAAACTGTTTTTT. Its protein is CASRLGAENEKLFF.

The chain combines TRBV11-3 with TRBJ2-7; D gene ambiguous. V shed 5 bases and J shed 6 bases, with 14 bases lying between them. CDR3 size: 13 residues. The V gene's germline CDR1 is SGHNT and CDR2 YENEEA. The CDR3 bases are TGTGCCAGCAGCCGGTCGGCAGTAGGCGAGCAGTACGTC. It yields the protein CASSRSAVGEQYV.

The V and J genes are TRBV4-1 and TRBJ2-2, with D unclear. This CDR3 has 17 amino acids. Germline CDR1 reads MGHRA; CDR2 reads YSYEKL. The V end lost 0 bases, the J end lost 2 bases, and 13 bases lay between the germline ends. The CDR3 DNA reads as TGCGCCAGCAGCCAAGATCCTGGCAGGCTAAACACCGGGGAGCTGTTTTTT. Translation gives CASSQDPGRLNTGELFF.

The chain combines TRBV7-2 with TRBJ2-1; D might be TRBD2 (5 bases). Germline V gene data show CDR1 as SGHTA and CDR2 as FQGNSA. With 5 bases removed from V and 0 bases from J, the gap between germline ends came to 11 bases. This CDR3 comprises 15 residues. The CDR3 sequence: CASSEDWSSYNEQFF. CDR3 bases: TGTGCCAGCAGCGAGGACTGGAGCTCCTACAATGAGCAGTTCTTC. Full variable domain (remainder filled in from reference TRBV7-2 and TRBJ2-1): GAGVSQSPSNKVTEKGKDVELRCDPISGHTALYWYRQSLGQGLEFLIYFQGNSAPDKSGLPSDRFSAERTGGSVSTLTIQRTQQEDSAVYLCASSEDWSSYNEQFFGPGTRLTVL.

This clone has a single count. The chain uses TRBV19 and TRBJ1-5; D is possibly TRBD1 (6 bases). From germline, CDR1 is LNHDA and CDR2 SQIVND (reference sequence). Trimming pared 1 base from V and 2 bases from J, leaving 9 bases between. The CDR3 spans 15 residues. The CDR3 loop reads CASSIVSGGNQPQHF. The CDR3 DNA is TGTGCCAGTAGTATAGTTTCAGGGGGCAATCAGCCCCAGCATTTT.

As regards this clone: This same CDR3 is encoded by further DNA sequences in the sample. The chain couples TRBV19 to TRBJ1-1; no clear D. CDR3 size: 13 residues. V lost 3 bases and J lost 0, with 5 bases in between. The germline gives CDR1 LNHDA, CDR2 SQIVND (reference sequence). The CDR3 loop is CASSISMNTEAFF. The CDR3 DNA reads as TGTGCCAGTAGTATTTCAATGAACACTGAAGCTTTCTTT.

CDR3 sequence: CASSATGFQPQHF. In nucleotides, the CDR3 is TGTGCCAGCAGTGCGACAGGGTTTCAGCCCCAGCATTTT. V is TRBV12-3 or TRBV12-4 and J is TRBJ1-5; TRBD1 matches at 7 bases. V shed 5 bases and J 6 bases; nucleotides not matched to a gene: 4. The CDR3 totals 13 residues.

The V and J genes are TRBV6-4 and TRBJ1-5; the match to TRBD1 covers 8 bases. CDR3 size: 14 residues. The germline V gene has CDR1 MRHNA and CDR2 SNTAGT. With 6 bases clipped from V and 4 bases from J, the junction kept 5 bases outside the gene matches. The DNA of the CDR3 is TGTGCCAGCAGCGCCACAGGGGGGAATCAGCCCCAGCATTTT. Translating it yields CASSATGGNQPQHF.

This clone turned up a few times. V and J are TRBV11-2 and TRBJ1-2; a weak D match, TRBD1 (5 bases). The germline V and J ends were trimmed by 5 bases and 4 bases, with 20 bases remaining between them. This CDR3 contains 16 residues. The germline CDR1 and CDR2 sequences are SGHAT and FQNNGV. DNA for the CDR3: TGTGCCAGCAGCCAGGGTCTTCTAAGGTCGGGCTATGGCTACACCTTC. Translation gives CASSQGLLRSGYGYTF.

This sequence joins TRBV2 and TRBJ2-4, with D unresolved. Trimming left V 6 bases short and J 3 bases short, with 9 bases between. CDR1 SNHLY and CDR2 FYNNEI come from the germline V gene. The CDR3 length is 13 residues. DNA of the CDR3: TGTGCCAGCAGCTTTGACGTCAAAAACATTCAGTACTTC. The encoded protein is CASSFDVKNIQYF.

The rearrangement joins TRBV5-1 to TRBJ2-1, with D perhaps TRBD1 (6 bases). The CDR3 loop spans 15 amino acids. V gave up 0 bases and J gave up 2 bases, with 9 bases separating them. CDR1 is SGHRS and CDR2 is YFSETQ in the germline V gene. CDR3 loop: CASSLGGPPYNEQFF. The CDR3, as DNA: TGCGCCAGCAGCTTGGGGGGGCCCCCCTACAATGAGCAGTTCTTC.

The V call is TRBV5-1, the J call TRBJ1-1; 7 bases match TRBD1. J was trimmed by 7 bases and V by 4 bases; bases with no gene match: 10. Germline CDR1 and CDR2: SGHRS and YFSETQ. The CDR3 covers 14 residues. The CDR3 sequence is CASSGTGTAYEAFF. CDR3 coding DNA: TGCGCCAGCAGCGGGACCGGGACAGCCTATGAAGCTTTCTTT.

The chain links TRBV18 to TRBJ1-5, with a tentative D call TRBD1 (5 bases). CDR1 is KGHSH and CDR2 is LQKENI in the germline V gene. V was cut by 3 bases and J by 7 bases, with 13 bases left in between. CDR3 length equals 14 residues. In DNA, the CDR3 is TGTGCCAGCTCACCCGGCAGGGTTGGGCAGCCCCAGCATTTT. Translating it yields CASSPGRVGQPQHF.

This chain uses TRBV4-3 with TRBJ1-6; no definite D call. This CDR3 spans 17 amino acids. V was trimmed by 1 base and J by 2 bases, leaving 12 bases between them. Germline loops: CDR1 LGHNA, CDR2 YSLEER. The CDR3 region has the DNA TGCGCCAGCAGCCAAGCGGGCGTGGCAGCCTATAATTCACCCCTCCACTTT. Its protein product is CASSQAGVAAYNSPLHF.

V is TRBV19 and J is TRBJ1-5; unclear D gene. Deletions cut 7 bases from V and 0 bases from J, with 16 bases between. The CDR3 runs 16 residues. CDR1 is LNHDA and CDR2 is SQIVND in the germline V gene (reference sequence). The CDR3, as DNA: TGTGCCAGTACCCCGACACGAGGGTATAGCAATCAGCCCCAGCATTTT. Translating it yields CASTPTRGYSNQPQHF.

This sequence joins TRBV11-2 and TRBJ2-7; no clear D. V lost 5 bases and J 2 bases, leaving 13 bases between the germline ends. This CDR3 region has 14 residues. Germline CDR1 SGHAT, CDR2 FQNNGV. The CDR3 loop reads CASSPGPFTYEQYV. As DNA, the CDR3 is TGTGCCAGCAGCCCAGGACCGTTCACCTACGAGCAGTACGTC.

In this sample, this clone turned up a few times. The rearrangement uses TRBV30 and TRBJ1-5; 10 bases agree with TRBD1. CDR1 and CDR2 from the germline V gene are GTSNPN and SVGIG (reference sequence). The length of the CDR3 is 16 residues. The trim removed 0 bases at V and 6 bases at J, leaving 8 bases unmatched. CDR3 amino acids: CAWSVRGQGLGQPQHF. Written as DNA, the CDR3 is TGTGCCTGGAGTGTACGGGGACAGGGGTTGGGTCAGCCCCAGCATTTT.

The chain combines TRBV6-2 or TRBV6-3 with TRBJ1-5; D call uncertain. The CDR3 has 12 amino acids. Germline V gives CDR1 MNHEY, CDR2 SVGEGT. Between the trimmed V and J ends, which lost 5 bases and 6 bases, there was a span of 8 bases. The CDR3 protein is CASSKVSQPQHF. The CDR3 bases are TGTGCCAGCAGTAAGGTGTCTCAGCCCCAGCATTTT.